This TCR beta chain is drawn from a study of cytomegalovirus exposure and HLA in healthy donors. Both 60 Vbeta primers and 13 Jbeta primers went into the PCR. Profiling relied on immunoSEQ multiplex PCR, and the TCRdb table lists in-frame clones only, not all of them. This table holds 150,000 or so clones, approximately 80% found once. The length of the CDR3 is 17 residues. Germline values: CDR1 LNHDA, CDR2 SQIVND (reference sequence). With V trimmed by 3 bases and J by 3 bases, 10 bases remained unmatched. Specimen: PBMCs. V and J are TRBV19 and TRBJ2-3; 9 bases align to TRBD1. The clonotype originates from a man in his late teens or twenties in good health and CMV-seropositive. CDR3 residues: CASSILGDRVGTDTQYF. CDR3 nucleotide sequence: TGTGCCAGTAGTATTCTAGGGGACAGGGTAGGAACAGATACGCAGTATTTT.